The 17 T cell receptor beta chains presented below share a single source sample, sequenced in a study of T cells in Graves' hyperthyroidism and ophthalmopathy. From RNA transcripts, TCR beta CDR3 regions were amplified. TCR CDR3 regions were first amplified by RT-PCR with HTBI primers. In TCRdb, the multiplex PCR reads were re-called with MiXCR into one record per CDR3 protein. This sample yields 550,000 to 600,000 distinct CDR3 sequences, of which about 14% are seen a single time; 7% to 9% belongs to the top ten. Sequencing was carried out using blood. All receptors derive from a woman aged 18 to 35 with Graves' ophthalmopathy.

This clonotype was counted only a few times. V usage is TRBV28 and J usage is TRBJ1-2; TRBD1 is a possible D gene (5 bases). There are 15 residues in the CDR3. The germline V and J ends were trimmed by 7 bases and 3 bases, with 18 bases remaining between them. Germline values: CDR1 MDHEN, CDR2 SYDVKM. The chain's CDR3 is CASIGAKVGDYGYTF. The DNA of the CDR3 is TGTGCCAGCATAGGGGCAAAGGTTGGTGACTATGGCTACACCTTC.

Here the CDR3 reads CSVEDLDRGEAFF. In DNA, the CDR3 is TGCAGCGTTGAAGATTTAGACAGGGGTGAAGCTTTCTTT. The chain employs TRBV29-1 and TRBJ1-1; 8 positions agree with TRBD1. This CDR3 is built from 13 residues. The trim removed 0 bases at V and 7 bases at J, leaving 4 bases unmatched. Germline V lookup: CDR1 SQVTM, CDR2 ANQGSEA.

This clonotype was seen just once. The chain is built from TRBV7-9 and TRBJ1-1; tentative D call: TRBD1 (6 bases). The ends were cut back, 2 bases at V and 6 bases at J, with 16 bases in the middle. CDR3 length: 15 residues. From germline, CDR1 is SEHNR and CDR2 FQNEAQ (reference sequence). The CDR3 spells CASSLTNRGSAEAFF. CDR3 sequence (DNA): TGTGCCAGCAGCTTAACGAATAGGGGGAGCGCTGAAGCTTTCTTT.

As for this clonotype: A clone one base away is much larger, so this may be a read error. This sequence joins TRBV28 and TRBJ2-4; a possible D gene is TRBD1 (6 bases). V lost 5 bases and J 3 bases, leaving 14 bases between the germline ends. The CDR3 loop spans 15 amino acids. Germline loops: CDR1 MDHEN, CDR2 SYDVKM. CDR3 loop: CASSPPDRFKNIQYF. Here the CDR3 DNA reads TGTGCCAGCAGTCCCCCGGACAGATTCAAAAACATTCAGTACTTC. The full variable domain, rest sourced from reference TRBV28 and TRBJ2-4, is DVKVTQSSRYLVKRTGEKVFLECVQDMDHENMFWYRQDPGLGLRLIYFSYDVKMKEKGDIPEGYSVSREKKERFSLILESASTNQTSMYLCASSPPDRFKNIQYFGAGTRLSVL.

Many counts were recorded for this clonotype. The J gene is TRBJ2-5, the V gene TRBV4-3; D gene ambiguous. CDR3 length: 13 amino acids. Trimming left V 4 bases short and J 5 bases short, with 11 bases between. Germline CDR1 and CDR2: LGHNA and YSLEER. Here the CDR3 DNA reads TGCGCCAGCAGCCCCTCGGTCTGGGAGACCCAGTACTTC. It yields the protein CASSPSVWETQYF.

This clonotype was observed many times. The V and J genes are TRBV28 and TRBJ2-7; D is unclear. V was clipped by 7 bases and J by 3 bases, with 13 bases between them. The CDR3 runs to 13 residues. Per germline, CDR1 MDHEN and CDR2 SYDVKM. The chain's CDR3 is CASKYLADYEQYF. CDR3 bases: TGTGCCAGCAAGTATTTGGCAGACTACGAGCAGTACTTC.

This clonotype was seen many times. The gene calls are TRBV7-9 and TRBJ1-1; no reliable D call. The CDR3 is 13 amino acids. Trimming took 5 bases from V and 5 from J, leaving 12 bases between them. Looked up from germline, CDR1 is SEHNR and CDR2 is FQNEAQ (reference sequence). The CDR3 DNA sequence: TGTGCCAGCAGCGCCGGACTGCTAACTGAAGCTTTCTTT. Translated, it gives CASSAGLLTEAFF. The full variable domain, with the rest looked up from reference TRBV7-9 and TRBJ1-1, is DTGVSQNPRHKITKRGQNVTFRCDPISEHNRLYWYRQTLGQGPEFLTYFQNEAQLEKSRLLSDRFSAERPKGSFSTLEIQRTEQGDSAMYLCASSAGLLTEAFFGQGTRLTVV.

This clonotype was seen many times. The chain recombines TRBV9 with TRBJ2-1; 8 bases align to TRBD2. After removal of 7 bases from V and 7 bases from J, the junction contained 7 bases not matched to a gene. The V gene's germline CDR1 is SGDLS and CDR2 YYNGEE. This CDR3 region has 13 residues. CDR3 sequence: CASGTGGLNEQFF. In DNA, the CDR3 is TGTGCCAGCGGAACGGGAGGGCTAAATGAGCAGTTCTTC.

This clonotype was counted between two and nine times. The rearrangement joins TRBV19 to TRBJ2-7, with 10 bases fitting TRBD2. Germline CDR1 and CDR2: LNHDA and SQIVND (reference sequence). The trim removed 8 bases at V and 3 bases at J, leaving 7 bases unmatched. The CDR3 sequence is 14 residues long. CDR3 DNA sequence: TGTGCCAGTGCCGTGGCTAGCGGGAGCTACGAGCAGTACTTC. Amino acids: CASAVASGSYEQYF.

This clonotype was seen repeatedly, ten times or more. The chain uses TRBV6-2 or TRBV6-3 and TRBJ2-7; a possible D gene is TRBD1 (5 bases). V dropped 0 bases and J dropped 3 bases, with 12 bases sitting between them. Germline assignment: CDR1 MNHEY and CDR2 SVGEGT. This CDR3 contains 15 residues. The chain's CDR3 is CASSYSIRDGYEQYF. For the CDR3, the DNA is TGTGCCAGCAGTTACTCGATCAGGGATGGCTACGAGCAGTACTTC.

This clonotype has a count of ten or more. The chain recombines TRBV7-9 with TRBJ2-2; 11 bases align to TRBD1. Trimming removed 6 bases from V and 4 bases from J; junction bases left unmatched: 7. Germline V lookup: CDR1 SEHNR, CDR2 FQNEAQ (reference sequence). The CDR3 totals 16 residues. The CDR3 DNA reads as TGTGCCAGCAGATCAAAGGGACAGGGGGTCACCGGGGAGCTGTTTTTT. As protein: CASRSKGQGVTGELFF.

This clonotype was counted ten times or more. The chain uses TRBV28 and TRBJ2-7, with TRBD1 identical over 8 bases. The germline V gene has CDR1 MDHEN and CDR2 SYDVKM. The V and J ends lost 8 bases and 1 base, in that order; junction bases with no gene match: 10. This CDR3 region has 15 residues. The DNA of the CDR3 is TGTGCCAGCCAACGCCAGGGGGCCTCATCCTACGAGCAGTACTTC. It yields the protein CASQRQGASSYEQYF.

The CDR3 DNA reads TGTGCCAGCAGTACAGGGGCGTACTACGAGCAGTACTTC. It is translated as CASSTGAYYEQYF. The J gene is TRBJ2-7, the V gene TRBV2, with 7 bases fitting TRBD1. V lost 5 bases to trimming and J lost 3 bases; unmatched junction nucleotides: 4. There are 13 residues in the CDR3. Germline loops: CDR1 SNHLY, CDR2 FYNNEI.

This clonotype was counted ten times or more. The chain is built from TRBV6-1 and TRBJ2-4; TRBD1 aligns across 12 bases. Germline V gives CDR1 MNHNS, CDR2 SASEGT. CDR3 length equals 19 residues. The ends lost 7 bases at V and 0 bases at J; junction bases unmatched: 13. The CDR3, as DNA: TGTGCCAGCACTTGGTTGGGACAGGGGGCTGGCGGAGCCAAAAACATTCAGTACTTC. Translation: CASTWLGQGAGGAKNIQYF.

At least ten counts were recorded for this clonotype. The chain links TRBV2 to TRBJ2-5, with TRBD2 matching over 8 bases. CDR1 SNHLY and CDR2 FYNNEI come from the germline V gene. The CDR3 is made up of 14 amino acids. V lost 0 bases and J lost 4; bases outside the gene matches: 1. The CDR3 spells CASSEALAGETQYF. CDR3 sequence (DNA): TGTGCCAGCAGTGAAGCTCTAGCGGGAGAGACCCAGTACTTC. Full variable domain (rest looked up from reference TRBV2 and TRBJ2-5): EPEVTQTPSHQVTQMGQEVILRCVPISNHLYFYWYRQILGQKVEFLVSFYNNEISEKSEIFDDQFSVERPDGSNFTLKIRSTKLEDSAMYFCASSEALAGETQYFGPGTRLLVL.

This clonotype was detected ten times or more. One end of the junction fails to match germline, which may point to a read error. This sequence joins TRBV2 and TRBJ2-3; the match to TRBD1 covers 11 bases. From germline, CDR1 is SNHLY and CDR2 FYNNEI. This CDR3 has 16 residues. In DNA, the CDR3 is TGTGCCACCATAAAGAAGGGACAGGGGGTTCGAGATACGCAGTGTTTT. Encoded protein: CATIKKGQGVRDTQCF.

The chain combines TRBV28 with TRBJ2-3; no reliable D call. CDR1 MDHEN and CDR2 SYDVKM come from the germline V gene. The CDR3 sequence is 15 residues long. With 9 bases removed from V and 0 bases from J, the gap between germline ends came to 16 bases. CDR3 nucleotides: TGTGCCAGTAGTATCTGGTCCCAGAGCACAGATACGCAGTATTTT. Residues: CASSIWSQSTDTQYF.